These T cell receptor beta chains were read from a single sample in a study of blood T cell repertoires in COVID-19. Here immunoSEQ multiplex PCR was the method, and the copy in TCRdb shows in-frame clones only, minus some. Of about 42,000 clones in the sample, 75% to 80% were seen once. The sequenced sample was peripheral blood. These receptors were collected from an older woman with acute or convalescent COVID-19. Both conserved end residues are part of each CDR3. The D gene is left open where the match is weak. A row's size may be missing; if present it is once, few, many or a size class.

j_call v_call clone_size d_call cdr3_nt cdr3_aa
TRBJ1-1 TRBV7-3 NA TRBD1 TGTGCCAGCAGCTGGGGACAGGGAGTTAACACTGAAGCTTTCTTT CASSWGQGVNTEAFF
TRBJ2-2 TRBV7-8 NA TRBD1 TGTGCCAGCAGCTTAGTTTGGCGACAGGGGAGGACCGGGGAGCTGTTTTTT CASSLVWRQGRTGELFF
TRBJ2-7 TRBV7-3 once NA TGTGCCAGCAGCTTAGCAGGCGGGGTCGCCTACGAGCAGTACTTC CASSLAGGVAYEQYF
TRBJ2-1 TRBV30 NA TRBD2 TGTGCCTGGAGCTCCGGACTAGCGGGAGCCTACAATGAGCAGTTCTTC CAWSSGLAGAYNEQFF
TRBJ2-1 TRBV6-5 NA NA TGTGCCAGCAGGGTCGAAGCGGACGTTTACAATGAGCAGTTCTTC CASRVEADVYNEQFF
TRBJ2-3 TRBV19 NA TRBD1 TGTGCCAGTAGTAGACAGGGGGCGCGCACAGATACGCAGTATTTT CASSRQGARTDTQYF
TRBJ2-7 TRBV7-9 NA NA TGTGCCAGCAACGGCGGGTCCTACGAGCAGTACTTC CASNGGSYEQYF
TRBJ2-7 TRBV4-1 NA TRBD2 TGCGCCAGCAGCCAAGCTTTAGCGGGAGGTGGCGAGCAGTACTTC CASSQALAGGGEQYF
TRBJ2-2 TRBV5-4 NA TRBD1 TGTGCCGTAAAACAGGGGGCGCGTGGCGCGAACACCGGGGAGCTGTTTTTT CAVKQGARGANTGELFF
TRBJ1-2 TRBV28 few NA TGTGCCAGCAACTTACCCCTCGTGGGGGGGCGCGATGGCTACACCTTC CASNLPLVGGRDGYTF
TRBJ2-1 TRBV28 NA TRBD1 TGTGCCAGCAGCCCGACAGGGGGAAACAATGAGCAGTTCTTC CASSPTGGNNEQFF
TRBJ1-1 TRBV19 medium-sized NA TGTGCCAGTAGCAAGGAGGGGTCCTACACTGAAGCTTTCTTT CASSKEGSYTEAFF
TRBJ2-5 TRBV24-1 NA TRBD1 TGTGCCACCAGCCGCTCCGGGACAGGGTGGGAGGAGACCCAGTACTTC CATSRSGTGWEETQYF
TRBJ1-1 TRBV29-1 NA NA TGCAGCGTTGAAGAAAACAGGGCGAACACTGAAGCTTTCTTT CSVEENRANTEAFF
TRBJ1-4 TRBV6-5 NA NA TGTGCCAGCACGGGGTACACTAATGAAAAACTGTTTTTT CASTGYTNEKLFF
TRBJ2-7 TRBV5-4 NA NA TGTGCCAGCAGCTTAAATCTTCGGGAGCAGTACTTC CASSLNLREQYF
TRBJ2-5 TRBV6-5 NA NA TGTGCCAGCAGGAGGGACTCGCGGGAGACCCAGTACTTC CASRRDSRETQYF
TRBJ2-7 TRBV6-6 NA NA TGTGCCAGCAGTCGCGGAATTGGAGGCGACGAGCAGTACTTC CASSRGIGGDEQYF
TRBJ2-3 TRBV28 NA TRBD2 TGTGCCAGCGGGAGCGGGAGGAGCACAGATACGCAGTATTTT CASGSGRSTDTQYF
TRBJ1-5 TRBV19 NA TRBD1 TGTGCCAGTAGTATAGAGGGACAGATGAGCAATCAGCCCCAGCATTTT CASSIEGQMSNQPQHF
TRBJ1-2 TRBV27 few NA TGTGCCAGCAGTACATTGGGGGGTCGTGGCTACACCTTC CASSTLGGRGYTF
TRBJ1-6 TRBV3-1/TRBV3-2 NA TRBD1 TGTGCCAGCAGCCAATCCCGGGACAGGGGACCGGATTCACCCCTCCACTTT CASSQSRDRGPDSPLHF
TRBJ1-6 TRBV5-6 NA NA TGTGCCAGCAGCTTGTCGGGGGTGGTTTCACCCCTCCACTTT CASSLSGVVSPLHF
TRBJ2-1 TRBV5-1 NA NA TGCGCCAGCAGCTTGGAGGGGGAGAGCTCCTACAATGAGCAGTTCTTC CASSLEGESSYNEQFF
TRBJ1-1 TRBV29-1 NA NA TGCAGCGGAGGGCGCACCACGAACACTGAAGCTTTCTTT CSGGRTTNTEAFF
TRBJ1-2 TRBV3-1/TRBV3-2 NA TRBD1 TGTGCCAGCAGCCAGGGGACAGGGGACTACTATGGCTACACCTTC CASSQGTGDYYGYTF
TRBJ1-2 TRBV29-1 NA NA TGCAGCGACTACGGGGGTGACCTTGGCTACACCTTC CSDYGGDLGYTF
TRBJ1-5 TRBV5-1 few TRBD1 TGCGCCAGCAGCTTGGCGGGACAGGCCAATCAGCCCCAGCATTTT CASSLAGQANQPQHF
TRBJ2-5 TRBV6-1 NA NA TGTGCCAGCAGTGAAGCGGTAGGGGGGGGTGAAGAGACCCAGTACTTC CASSEAVGGGEETQYF
TRBJ1-5 TRBV19 NA NA TGTGCCAGTAGTATAAGAGTTCCGGGACAGCCCCAGCATTTT CASSIRVPGQPQHF
TRBJ2-1 TRBV5-5 NA NA TGTGCCAGCAGCTGGCCGGGGAACAATGAGCAGTTCTTC CASSWPGNNEQFF
TRBJ1-5 TRBV5-5 NA TRBD1 TGTGCCAGCAGCTTGACAGGGGGCAGCAATCAGCCCCAGCATTTT CASSLTGGSNQPQHF
TRBJ2-1 TRBV15 NA NA TGTGCCACCAGCAGAGAGGTCGGTGGCAGGGTTTTGTATGAGCAGTTCTTC CATSREVGGRVLYEQFF
TRBJ1-2 TRBV19 NA NA TGTGCCAGTAGTTTGAGAACTAACTATGGCTACACCTTC CASSLRTNYGYTF
TRBJ2-5 TRBV28 NA NA TGTGCCAGCAGTTTAGTGGCGGGGAGTAGAGAGACCCAGTACTTC CASSLVAGSRETQYF
TRBJ2-7 TRBV7-9 once TRBD1 TGTGCCAGCAGCTTAGCTGGGACAGTCTCCTACGAGCAGTACTTC CASSLAGTVSYEQYF
TRBJ2-1 TRBV5-1 NA TRBD2 TGCGCCAGCAGCTTGGTACTAGCGGGAGGAGGCGATGAGCAGTTCTTC CASSLVLAGGGDEQFF
TRBJ2-4 TRBV24-1 NA NA TGTGCCACCAGTGGCGCGTCCAAAAACATTCAGTACTTC CATSGASKNIQYF
TRBJ2-1 TRBV7-2 NA NA TGTGCCAGCAGCTCTCGGAGGATGGATGAGCAGTTCTTC CASSSRRMDEQFF
TRBJ1-4 TRBV7-2 NA NA TGTGCCAGCAGCGCCCGGCCCGGGGCGGGGGAAAAACTGTTTTTT CASSARPGAGEKLFF
TRBJ2-3 TRBV27 NA TRBD2 TGTGCCAGCAGTTTATTCGGGCTAGCGGGGGACTCCACAGATACGCAGTATTTT CASSLFGLAGDSTDTQYF
TRBJ2-2 TRBV19 NA NA TGTGCCAGTAGAAACAGGGCGGGCACCGGGGAGCTGTTTTTT CASRNRAGTGELFF
TRBJ1-6 TRBV2 NA TRBD1 TGTGCCAGCAGTTTTTACAGGGGGTTGGAAAATTCACCCCTCCACTTT CASSFYRGLENSPLHF
TRBJ2-1 TRBV28 NA TRBD2 TGTGCCAGCATACGCGGGGGGGCTAGTAATGAGCAGTTCTTC CASIRGGASNEQFF
TRBJ2-1 TRBV9 NA TRBD2 TGTGCCAGCAGCGTAGAAGCGGGGAACTACAATGAGCAGTTCTTC CASSVEAGNYNEQFF
TRBJ1-6 TRBV27 NA NA TGTGCCAGCAGGTCTCCCCATTCACCCCTCCACTTT CASRSPHSPLHF
TRBJ1-1 TRBV5-1 NA NA TGCGCCAGCAGCTTGGACAGGGTAAAAGCTGAAGCTTTCTTT CASSLDRVKAEAFF
TRBJ1-6 TRBV5-4 NA NA TGTGCCAGCAGCTTGGTTCGGGGAGTAACCTATTCACCCCTCCACTTT CASSLVRGVTYSPLHF